Below, 19 T cell receptor beta chains from the same sample are listed, as sequenced in a study of siplizumab effects on memory and regulatory T cells. Sequencing was performed with immunoSEQ multiplex PCR; in TCRdb, only in-frame clones are kept and a portion is missing. The sample consists of 87,000 or so clones, 80% to 90% of them appearing once. Sequenced material: CD4+ T cells sorted from blood. The receptors were sampled from a human donor in good health.

The chain couples TRBV5-1 to TRBJ2-3; TRBD2 is a possible D gene (5 bases). The CDR3 has 12 residues. V gave up 4 bases and J gave up 7 bases, with 10 bases separating them. Germline CDR1 reads SGHRS; CDR2 reads YFSETQ. The CDR3 reads CASSPDLYTQYF. The CDR3 DNA follows: TGCGCCAGCAGCCCGGACTTATATACGCAGTATTTT.

This chain links TRBV25-1 with TRBJ2-7; 7 nucleotides align to TRBD1. V was pared by 9 bases and J by 0 bases, with 11 bases of the junction left unmatched. The germline V gene encodes CDR1 MGHDK and CDR2 SYGVNS. CDR3 size: 15 residues. CDR3: CASESGQLLSYEQYF. The CDR3 bases are TGTGCCAGTGAATCGGGACAGCTGCTCTCCTACGAGCAGTACTTC.

The rearrangement links TRBV2 to TRBJ2-1, with 10 nucleotides matching TRBD2. The CDR3 has 14 amino acids. J lost 6 bases, V lost 8 bases, and 7 bases had no gene match. Germline assignment: CDR1 SNHLY and CDR2 FYNNEI. The CDR3 loop reads CASLRAGGTNEQFF. CDR3 DNA sequence: TGTGCCAGCCTGAGAGCGGGAGGGACCAATGAGCAGTTCTTC.

The rearrangement uses TRBV7-8 and TRBJ1-3; D not resolved. CDR3 length equals 14 residues. V was pared by 5 bases and J by 1 base, with 9 bases between. The germline CDR1 and CDR2 sequences are SGHVS and FQNEAQ. The CDR3 region is CASSPEISGNTIYF. The CDR3 nucleotides read TGTGCCAGCAGCCCCGAAATTTCTGGAAACACCATATATTTT.

The chain uses TRBV7-3 and TRBJ1-2; 9 bases fit TRBD1. The germline CDR1 and CDR2 sequences are SGHTA and FQGTGA. The CDR3 has 13 amino acids. The V gene end was trimmed by 3 bases and the J gene end by 6 bases; junction bases not matched to a gene: 2. CDR3 sequence: CASSLTGGNGYTF. DNA for the CDR3: TGTGCCAGCAGCTTGACAGGGGGAAATGGCTACACCTTC.

The chain couples TRBV6-5 to TRBJ2-7, with 7 bases fitting TRBD1. V dropped 8 bases and J dropped 3; count of bases not matched to a gene: 10. The germline V gene encodes CDR1 MNHEY and CDR2 SVGAGI. The CDR3 covers 14 residues. The CDR3 protein is CASSEDRSLYEQYF. DNA for the CDR3: TGTGCCAGCTCGGAGGACAGGAGCCTCTACGAGCAGTACTTC.

This sequence joins TRBV5-1 and TRBJ2-7; D perhaps matches TRBD1 (5 bases). From germline, CDR1 is SGHRS and CDR2 YFSETQ. V lost 4 bases and J 7 bases, leaving 21 bases between the germline ends. The length of the CDR3 is 15 residues. The CDR3 DNA reads TGCGCCAGCAGCCAGGATGGGCAGGGAAATAGGGAGCAGTACTTC. Translated: CASSQDGQGNREQYF.

V and J are TRBV2 and TRBJ2-2; D may be TRBD2 (6 bases). Germline V gene lookup returns CDR1 SNHLY and CDR2 FYNNEI. The V end lost 5 bases, the J end lost 4 bases, and 11 bases lay between the germline ends. The CDR3 contains 14 residues. This chain's CDR3 is CASSTGTGTGELFF. DNA of the CDR3: TGTGCCAGCAGTACCGGGACTGGCACCGGGGAGCTGTTTTTT. Variable domain in full (rest from reference TRBV2 and TRBJ2-2): EPEVTQTPSHQVTQMGQEVILRCVPISNHLYFYWYRQILGQKVEFLVSFYNNEISEKSEIFDDQFSVERPDGSNFTLKIRSTKLEDSAMYFCASSTGTGTGELFFGEGSRLTVL.

This CDR3 reads CASSEGQGVNTIYF. The CDR3 nucleotides read TGTGCCAGCAGTGAAGGGCAGGGGGTTAACACCATATATTTT. The J gene is TRBJ1-3, the V gene TRBV25-1; 7 bases match TRBD1. Germline V gives CDR1 MGHDK, CDR2 SYGVNS. This CDR3 has 14 amino acids. V shed 2 bases and J 7 bases; nucleotides not matched to a gene: 5.

A single count supports this clone. V is TRBV7-3 and J is TRBJ2-1; the D call may be TRBD1 or TRBD2 (6 bases each). V was pared by 6 bases and J by 0 bases, with 24 bases between. Germline loops: CDR1 SGHTA, CDR2 FQGTGA. The CDR3 runs 19 residues. CDR3 coding DNA: TGTGCCAGCAGTCGTGTCGGGGGCAGACTTCCGAGCTCCTACAATGAGCAGTTCTTC. Its protein is CASSRVGGRLPSSYNEQFF. The entire variable domain, with the rest obtained from reference TRBV7-3 and TRBJ2-1, is as follows: GAGVSQTPSNKVTEKGKYVELRCDPISGHTALYWYRQSLGQGPEFLIYFQGTGAADDSGLPNDRFFAVRPEGSVSTLKIQRTERGDSAVYLCASSRVGGRLPSSYNEQFFGPGTRLTVL.

J is TRBJ2-7 and V is TRBV28; TRBD2 aligns across 14 bases. CDR3 size: 17 residues. Trimming removed 7 bases from V and 3 bases from J; junction bases left unmatched: 11. Germline-derived CDR1 and CDR2 are MDHEN and SYDVKM. This CDR3 reads CASIRERGLAGGYEQYF. In DNA, the CDR3 is TGTGCCAGCATCAGAGAAAGAGGACTAGCGGGAGGCTACGAGCAGTACTTC.

This sequence joins TRBV6-5 and TRBJ2-1; 11 nucleotides agree with TRBD2. The J segment lost 10 bases and the V segment lost 6 bases, leaving 5 bases of the junction unmatched. CDR3 length equals 13 residues. From germline, CDR1 is MNHEY and CDR2 SVGAGI. CDR3 amino acids: CASSPGTSGEQFF. The CDR3 region has the DNA TGTGCCAGCAGCCCCGGGACTAGCGGCGAGCAGTTCTTC.

A remark on this clone: The junction does not match germline at one end; this may be a read error. This chain connects TRBV5-1 to TRBJ2-3; 11 bases map to TRBD2. Germline CDR1 reads SGHRS; CDR2 reads YFSETQ. The CDR3 consists of 13 residues. This CDR3 is CASSSSGTSGLDF. CDR3 coding DNA: TGCGCCAGCAGCTCTTCCGGGACTAGCGGCTTGGATTTT. The complete variable domain, with remaining parts taken from reference TRBV5-1 and TRBJ2-3, reads KAGVTQTPRYLIKTRGQQVTLSCSPISGHRSVSWYQQTPGQGLQFLFEYFSETQRNKGNFPGRFSGRQFSNSRSEMNVSTLELGDSALYLCASSSSGTSGLDFGPGTRLTVL.

The rearrangement joins TRBV5-4 to TRBJ2-1; D is unresolved. Trimming took off 0 bases at V and 9 bases at J, with 13 bases between the two ends. This CDR3 region has 14 residues. CDR1 is SGHNT and CDR2 is YYREEE in the germline V gene (reference sequence). CDR3 region: CASSLAGLGREQFF. In DNA form, the CDR3 reads TGTGCCAGCAGCTTGGCCGGATTAGGACGTGAGCAGTTCTTC.

This clone was counted a few times. V gene TRBV6-6 combines with J gene TRBJ1-5, with 8 bases that match TRBD1. Germline CDR1 MNHNY, CDR2 SVGAGI (reference sequence). CDR3 length: 14 amino acids. After removal of 3 bases from V and 5 bases from J, the junction contained 3 bases not matched to a gene. Here the CDR3 reads CASSYGQGDQPQHF. The CDR3 DNA is TGTGCCAGCAGTTATGGACAGGGTGATCAGCCCCAGCATTTT.

The genes are TRBV5-1 and TRBJ1-3; no clear D. V gave up 4 bases and J gave up 3 bases, with 14 bases separating them. There are 15 residues in the CDR3. Germline V gene data show CDR1 as SGHRS and CDR2 as YFSETQ. The CDR3 DNA sequence: TGCGCCAGCAGCCAAGGCGCGGGGTTTGGAAACACCATATATTTT. Protein sequence: CASSQGAGFGNTIYF.

This chain uses TRBV4-2 with TRBJ1-1; TRBD1 is a possible D gene (5 bases). This CDR3 has 16 amino acids. The V end was cut by 3 bases, the J end by 3 bases, with 17 bases between. Germline CDR1 reads LGHNA; CDR2 reads YNFKEQ. The CDR3 sequence is CASSQSQGRVDTEAFF. CDR3 sequence (DNA): TGTGCCAGCAGCCAGTCCCAGGGTAGGGTGGACACTGAAGCTTTCTTT.

The chain employs TRBV7-9 and TRBJ1-2; D call uncertain. CDR3 length: 13 residues. The germline CDR1 and CDR2 sequences are SEHNR and FQNEAQ (reference sequence). V was clipped by 4 bases and J by 2 bases, with 8 bases between them. The CDR3 DNA follows: TGTGCCAGCAGCTCGGACGCGAACTATGGCTACACCTTC. It is translated as CASSSDANYGYTF. Drawing the rest from reference TRBV7-9 and TRBJ1-2, the complete variable domain is DTGVSQNPRHKITKRGQNVTFRCDPISEHNRLYWYRQTLGQGPEFLTYFQNEAQLEKSRLLSDRFSAERPKGSFSTLEIQRTEQGDSAMYLCASSSDANYGYTFGSGTRLTVV.

This clone was recorded only once. The chain employs TRBV2 and TRBJ2-6; the match to TRBD1 covers 9 bases. The V and J ends lost 11 bases and 2 bases, in that order; junction bases with no gene match: 10. There are 16 residues in the CDR3. CDR1 is SNHLY and CDR2 is FYNNEI in the germline V gene. CDR3 in amino acids: CAGQSGTGTGANVLTF. The CDR3 DNA follows: TGTGCCGGACAATCCGGGACAGGGACTGGGGCCAACGTCCTGACTTTC.